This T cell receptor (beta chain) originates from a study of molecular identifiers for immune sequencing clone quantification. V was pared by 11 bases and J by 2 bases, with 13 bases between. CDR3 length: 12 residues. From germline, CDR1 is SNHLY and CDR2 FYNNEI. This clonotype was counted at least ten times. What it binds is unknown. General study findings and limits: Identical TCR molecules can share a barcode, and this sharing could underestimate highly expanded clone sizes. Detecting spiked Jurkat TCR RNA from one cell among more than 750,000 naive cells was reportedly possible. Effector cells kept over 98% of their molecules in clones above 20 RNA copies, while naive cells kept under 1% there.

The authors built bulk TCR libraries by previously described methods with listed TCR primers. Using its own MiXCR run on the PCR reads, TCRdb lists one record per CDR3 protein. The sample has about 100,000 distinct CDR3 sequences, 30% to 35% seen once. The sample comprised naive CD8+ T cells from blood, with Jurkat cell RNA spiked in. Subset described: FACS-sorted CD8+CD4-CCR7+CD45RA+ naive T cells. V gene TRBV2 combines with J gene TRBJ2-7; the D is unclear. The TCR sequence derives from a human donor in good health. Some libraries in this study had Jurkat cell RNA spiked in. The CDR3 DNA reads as TGTGCCCGCCGGCGCCGAGCCTACGAGCAGTACTTC. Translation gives CARRRRAYEQYF.